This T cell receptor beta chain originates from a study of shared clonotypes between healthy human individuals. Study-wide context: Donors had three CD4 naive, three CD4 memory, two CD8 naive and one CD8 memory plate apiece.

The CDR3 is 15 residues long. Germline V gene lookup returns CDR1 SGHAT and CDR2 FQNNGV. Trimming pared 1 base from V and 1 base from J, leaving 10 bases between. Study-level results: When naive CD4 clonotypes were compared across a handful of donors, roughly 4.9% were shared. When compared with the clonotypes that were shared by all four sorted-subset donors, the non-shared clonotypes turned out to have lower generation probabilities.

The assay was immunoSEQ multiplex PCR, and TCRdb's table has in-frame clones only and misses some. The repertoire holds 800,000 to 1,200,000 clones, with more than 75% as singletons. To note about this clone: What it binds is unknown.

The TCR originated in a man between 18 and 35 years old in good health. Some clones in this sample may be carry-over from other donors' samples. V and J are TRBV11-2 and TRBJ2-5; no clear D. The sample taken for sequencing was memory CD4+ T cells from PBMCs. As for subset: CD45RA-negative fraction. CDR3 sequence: CASSLVINFQETQYF. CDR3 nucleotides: TGTGCCAGCAGCTTAGTTATAAACTTCCAAGAGACCCAGTACTTC.